The rows below give T cell receptor beta chains drawn from one sample of a study of T cell repertoires in cytomegalovirus infection. These receptors are not linked to any known antigen. From the reads, TCRdb called clonotypes with MiXCR, one entry per CDR3 protein. This table holds about 570,000 distinct CDR3 sequences, about 39% found once. Sequenced here: cultured PBMCs, sampled from culture after CMV antigen stimulation. These receptors were taken from a human donor in good health (CMV status not recorded). Some clones in this sample may be carry-over from other donors' samples. Each CDR3 is given with its conserved first and last residue. A D gene is named only where the DNA matches it firmly. Size values are once, few and many counts, or a class for expanded clones, and some rows have none.

d_gene	v_gene	abundance	j_gene	CDR3nt	CDR3aa
TRBD2	TRBV10-3	NA	TRBJ2-3	TGTGCCATCAGTGGGACTAGCGGACCTAGACGGGGCACAGATACGCAGTATTTT	CAISGTSGPRRGTDTQYF
NA	TRBV7-2	NA	TRBJ2-2	TGTGCCAGCAGCGGGGCTAACACCGGGGAGCTGTTTTTT	CASSGANTGELFF
NA	TRBV7-2	few	TRBJ2-1	TGTGCCAGCAGCTTATCCGGCAGATACTCCTACAATGAGCAGTTCTTC	CASSLSGRYSYNEQFF
TRBD2	TRBV7-2	few	TRBJ2-2	TGTGCCAGCAGCCCGGGAGGACTAGCGGCAAACACCGGGGAGCTGTTTTTT	CASSPGGLAANTGELFF
NA	TRBV7-2	few	TRBJ2-1	TGTGCCAGCAGCTTATTCGGTGGTGGCGGAAGTGAGCAGTTCTTC	CASSLFGGGGSEQFF
NA	TRBV29-1	once	TRBJ1-6	TGCAGCGTTGAATCAGGTCACAACTATAATTCACCCCTCCACTTT	CSVESGHNYNSPLHF
NA	TRBV5-5	NA	TRBJ2-1	TGTGCCAGCAGCAAGACTCCCGGGAGATCCTACAATGAGCAGTTCTTC	CASSKTPGRSYNEQFF
NA	TRBV28	NA	TRBJ1-5	TGTGCCAGCACCTTGGGGTACCGCTATAGCAATCAGCCCCAGCATTTT	CASTLGYRYSNQPQHF
NA	TRBV7-2	many	TRBJ1-1	TGTGCCAGCAGCTTAGATGTCGGACGTCCCACTGAAGCTTTCTTT	CASSLDVGRPTEAFF
NA	TRBV7-9	few	TRBJ2-7	TGTGCCAGCGAGTCCGCCCGGAGCGAGCAGTACTTC	CASESARSEQYF
NA	TRBV7-9	few	TRBJ2-7	TGTGCCAGCAGCTTAGGAACAGGGATCCTCTACGAGCAGTACTTC	CASSLGTGILYEQYF
NA	TRBV6-2/TRBV6-3	few	TRBJ1-4	TGTGCCAGCAGTTCCTACGGGGGAAAACTGTTTTTT	CASSSYGGKLFF